The sequence of this T cell receptor (beta chain) was determined in a study of radiotherapy plus CTLA-4 blockade in lung cancer. Across the study: Objective responses arose in approximately 17% of patients, and 25% to 35% experienced disease control.

Study-wide results and caveats: Clones of tumor-derived TCRs expanded in blood after radiotherapy plus ipilimumab. Early shifts in blood T cell clones, with interferon-beta, reportedly predicted response best.

TCRdb keeps only in-frame clones here, not all; method: immunoSEQ multiplex PCR. The repertoire holds roughly 71,000 clones, around 82% seen once, with 7% to 7.5% in the top ten. Concerning this clone: The antigen remains undetermined.

Chemo-refractory metastatic non-small-cell lung cancer patients underwent focal radiation alongside CTLA-4 blockade with ipilimumab. Germline loops: CDR1 MNHNY, CDR2 SVGAGI (reference sequence). The CDR3 sequence is 15 residues long. Between the trimmed V and J ends, which lost 5 bases and 6 bases, there was a span of 16 bases. The V gene is TRBV6-6, the J gene TRBJ2-2, with D possibly TRBD2 on 5 matching bases. The sequencing here drew on peripheral blood, taken from a patient treated with radiotherapy plus ipilimumab. The clonotype originates from a human donor with non-small cell lung cancer who had a complete response to radiotherapy plus ipilimumab. This CDR3 is CASSAWGDGAGELFF. DNA of the CDR3: TGTGCCAGCAGTGCGTGGGGAGACGGGGCCGGGGAGCTGTTTTTT.